These 2 T cell receptor beta chains came from one sample sequenced in a study of blood T cell repertoires in COVID-19. Sequenced by immunoSEQ multiplex PCR; TCRdb stores in-frame clones only, minus some. The sample gives roughly 80,000 clones, over 65% of which show up once; over 9.5% is in the top ten. The sample was peripheral blood. The receptors here all came from a human donor in a cohort sampled during active COVID-19.

To note about this clone: The same CDR3 arises from other DNA sequences in this sample as well. The chain is built from TRBV6-5 and TRBJ1-1, with D maybe TRBD1 (5 bases). Germline V gene data show CDR1 as MNHEY and CDR2 as SVGAGI. The CDR3 is 13 residues long. Trimming left V 8 bases short and J 3 bases short, with 13 bases between. CDR3 in DNA: TGTGCCAGCTCAAGACGGGGGGACACTGAAGCTTTCTTT. Its protein product is CASSRRGDTEAFF.

This sequence joins TRBV24-1 and TRBJ2-2, with 8 bases identical to TRBD2. Germline V lookup: CDR1 KGHDR, CDR2 SFDVKD. This CDR3 is built from 15 residues. V was pared by 6 bases and J by 8 bases, with 10 bases of the junction left unmatched. CDR3 DNA: TGTGCCACCAGTTTCCACGGGGGGGCGTCTGGGGAGCTGTTTTTT. This encodes CATSFHGGASGELFF.